This T cell receptor (beta chain) was observed in a study of blood T cell repertoires in COVID-19 (TCRdb year 2020). For the wider study: Samples covering the acute and convalescent phases of COVID-19 were provided by collaborators in the United States, Italy and Spain. The prospective study material was composed of cDNA or gDNA derived from T cells, B-cell-depleted T cells, or PBMCs. Deeply sampled blood TCRbeta repertoires from subjects exposed to, actively infected with, or recovered from COVID-19 were included in the dataset. The repertoires were released in a freely available public database meant as a resource for research on the immune response to SARS-CoV-2. The samples were drawn from the first 160 participants of the ongoing ImmuneRACE study and from 1,254 subjects provided by 6 global collaborators. Nearly every sample came with metadata listing a de-identified subject ID, COVID-19 status, age in years and sex. Where available, HLA class I and class II types were obtained from metadata supplied by the sample provider rather than from assay-based typing.

The collaborating institutions used their own protocols to collect whole blood in K2EDTA tubes. Collaborator samples were shipped for TCRbeta analysis as frozen whole blood, isolated PBMCs, or DNA extracted from either sample type. Per the germline V gene (reference sequence), LGHDT is the CDR1 and YNNKEL is the CDR2. Trimming accounts for 4 bases at V and 0 bases at J, while the number of junction bases matched to no gene is 5. The CDR3 goes from the cysteine to the phenylalanine over 15 residues. The sequence is cut down to CDR3 DNA, 45 bases in frame from base 1. Concerning this clone: It lacks a known antigen. No qualities accompany the bases; no much larger clone lies one base away.

What the work shows at the level of the full study, not this receptor alone: The quantity of clinical and demographic metadata differed by source and by participant and was supplied without curation.

The immunoSEQ Assay, a bias-controlled multiplex PCR, was used to amplify TCRbeta CDR3 regions from genomic DNA. As for how the authors treated the data: Nucleated cell counts per sample were estimated from amplification of reference gene primers within the assay. Sequence reads were collapsed and filtered to measure the absolute abundance of every unique TCRbeta CDR3 rearrangement. Productive Simpson clonality was computed per sample as the square root of Simpson's diversity index over productive rearrangements. The table comes from immuneACCESS by way of TCRdb, which keeps in-frame sequences with V and J called. Part of the clones is missing from these tables; in studies checked, under half for an unresolved V gene and the rest for unknown reasons. The V and J calls and clone size come from that table; D and trimming were worked out from the DNA. For this sample there are about 74,000 clones; 70% to 90% appear just once. In total, the top ten clones hold over 35% of the sample.

Sequences were obtained from peripheral blood. Rearrangement joined TRBV3-1 (or the pseudogene TRBV3-2) to TRBJ2-7; TRBD2 lines up with 8 middle nucleotides. This clonotype was sampled from a man aged 70-80 years with acute or convalescent COVID-19. DNA sequence: TGTGCCAGCAGCCCCGGGGGGGCGAGCTCCTACGAGCAGTACTTC. Its translation is CASSPGGASSYEQYF.